This T cell receptor (beta chain) originates from a study of cytomegalovirus exposure and HLA in healthy donors. The study's findings and limits: A few CMV-associated chains were confirmed in vitro to be specific for CMV antigens.

Unmatched junction bases numbered 3, after V lost 5 bases and J lost 0 bases. Germline values: CDR1 MNHNS, CDR2 SASEGT. CDR3 length: 15 residues. With respect to this clone: The antigen is unknown.

The assay was immunoSEQ multiplex PCR, and TCRdb's table has in-frame clones only and misses some. The table has roughly 150,000 clones, about 87% seen once; the top ten hold 8.5% to 9.5%. The specimen was PBMCs. V and J are TRBV6-1 and TRBJ2-7, with TRBD2 identical over 11 bases. This TCR was recovered from a young man in good health and CMV-seropositive. The CDR3 loop is CASSRLAGPSYEQYF. The CDR3 DNA follows: TGTGCCAGCAGTCGACTAGCGGGGCCCTCCTACGAGCAGTACTTC.